The 30 T cell receptor beta chains reported below all come from one sample, sequenced in a study of blood T cell repertoires in COVID-19. TCRdb keeps only in-frame clones here, not all; method: immunoSEQ multiplex PCR. Of just over 650,000 clones listed, just under 90% are singletons. Sequencing was performed on peripheral blood. Every receptor here comes from a woman between 18 and 29 years old with acute or convalescent COVID-19.

The rearrangement links TRBV23-1 to TRBJ1-4, with D unresolved. TRBV23-1 is an open reading frame, and its role is uncertain. The CDR3 totals 18 residues. V gave up 4 bases and J gave up 4 bases, with 22 bases separating them. Written as DNA, the CDR3 is TGCGCCAGCAGTCGCAATCTGTGGTCTCGGGATTATAATGAAAAACTGTTTTTT. This codes for CASSRNLWSRDYNEKLFF.

The gene calls are TRBV11-2 and TRBJ2-2, with 7 positions matching TRBD1. Germline assignment: CDR1 SGHAT and CDR2 FQNNGV. CDR3 length: 15 residues. V shed 1 base, J shed 7 bases, and the junction held 6 bases outside the gene matches. CDR3 nucleotide sequence: TGTGCCAGCAGCTTAGGTACAGGGGTCTACGGGGAGCTGTTTTTT. Its protein is CASSLGTGVYGELFF.

The chain links TRBV24-1 to TRBJ1-5; D not resolved. V was clipped by 10 bases and J by 4 bases, with 13 bases between them. This CDR3 contains 13 residues. In germline, CDR1 is KGHDR, CDR2 SFDVKD. The CDR3 DNA reads TGTGCCACTTCAATGGGAGGGAATCAGCCCCAGCATTTT. Translation gives CATSMGGNQPQHF.

V usage is TRBV4-3 and J usage is TRBJ2-1; D is undetermined. Per the germline V gene, CDR1 is LGHNA and CDR2 is YSLEER. V gave up 4 bases and J gave up 6 bases, with 13 bases separating them. The CDR3 is made up of 14 amino acids. The CDR3 nucleotides read TGCGCCAGCAGCCTTGCCGGTCCTTTCAATGAGCAGTTCTTC. It specifies CASSLAGPFNEQFF.

This clone is a singleton in its sample. This chain uses TRBV18 with TRBJ1-1; TRBD1 aligns across 8 bases. V lost 2 bases, J lost 12 bases, and 14 bases stayed unmatched. This CDR3 is built from 15 residues. CDR1 is KGHSH and CDR2 is LQKENI in the germline V gene. The CDR3 here is CASSPRGQEGIVSFF. Here the CDR3 DNA reads TGTGCCAGCTCACCAAGGGGACAGGAGGGAATCGTTTCTTTCTTT.

This clone came up once. The V gene is TRBV6-5, the J gene TRBJ2-7; tentatively, D is TRBD2 (5 bases). The CDR3 loop spans 15 amino acids. The germline V gene has CDR1 MNHEY and CDR2 SVGAGI. V lost 0 bases to trimming and J lost 4 bases, with 13 bases between them. CDR3: CASSYSREVGYEQYF. DNA of the CDR3: TGTGCCAGCAGTTACTCTCGGGAAGTAGGTTACGAGCAGTACTTC.

The V call is TRBV9, the J call TRBJ2-7, with D perhaps matching TRBD1 (5 bases). Trimming cost V 4 bases and J 7 bases, with 18 bases left between them. The germline CDR1 and CDR2 sequences are SGDLS and YYNGEE. The CDR3 runs 14 residues. As DNA, the CDR3 is TGTGCCAGCAGCCCCCAGGGTCCCCCTAGAGAGCAGTACTTC. Its translation is CASSPQGPPREQYF.

This clone came up once. This sequence joins TRBV9 and TRBJ1-2; 8 nucleotides match TRBD1. This CDR3 contains 14 residues. J was trimmed by 12 bases and V by 0 bases; bases with no gene match: 10. Germline V gene sequence: CDR1 SGDLS, CDR2 YYNGEE. The CDR3 loop is CASSVGATGAHDTF. Written as DNA, the CDR3 is TGTGCCAGCAGCGTAGGGGCGACAGGGGCCCACGACACCTTC.

The chain links TRBV5-1 to TRBJ1-1, with D uncertain. Trimming took off 0 bases at V and 3 bases at J, with 9 bases between the two ends. Germline V gene data show CDR1 as SGHRS and CDR2 as YFSETQ. The CDR3 runs 14 residues. The CDR3 loop reads CASSLGERDTEAFF. The CDR3 DNA reads as TGCGCCAGCAGCTTGGGTGAGCGCGACACTGAAGCTTTCTTT.

This clone was recorded only once. V gene TRBV6-5 combines with J gene TRBJ1-1, with no clear D. The V gene's germline CDR1 is MNHEY and CDR2 SVGAGI. The germline V and J ends were trimmed by 8 bases and 7 bases, with 17 bases remaining between them. The CDR3 length is 13 residues. This CDR3 reads CASWYSPLSEAFF. CDR3 nucleotides: TGTGCCAGCTGGTATTCCCCACTTAGTGAAGCTTTCTTT.

The DNA of the CDR3 is TGTGCCAGCAGTGAAAGGTCGGGCTATGGCTACACCTTC. It specifies CASSERSGYGYTF. The chain uses TRBV6-1 and TRBJ1-2, with D unclear. Trimming took off 2 bases at V and 4 bases at J, with 8 bases between the two ends. Per germline, CDR1 MNHNS and CDR2 SASEGT. The CDR3 extends over 13 amino acids.

The chain has TRBV7-8 and TRBJ1-5, with 8 bases that match TRBD1. V gave up 0 bases and J gave up 5 bases; unmatched junction bases: 6. CDR1 is SGHVS and CDR2 is FQNEAQ in the germline V gene. The CDR3 runs to 16 residues. The CDR3 reads CASSLAATGVDQPQHF. As DNA, the CDR3 is TGTGCCAGCAGCTTAGCGGCGACAGGGGTTGATCAGCCCCAGCATTTT.

This chain joins TRBV29-1 and TRBJ2-1, with D maybe TRBD2 (6 bases). The CDR3 has 12 amino acids. Germline lookup yields CDR1 SQVTM and CDR2 ANQGSEA. The V gene lost 4 bases and the J gene lost 8 bases, with 12 bases spanning the gap. The CDR3 protein is CSVGGGADEQFF. CDR3 sequence (DNA): TGCAGCGTTGGAGGCGGGGCCGATGAGCAGTTCTTC.

The chain links TRBV2 to TRBJ2-5, with 13 bases that match TRBD2. V shed 7 bases, J shed 9 bases, and the junction held 11 bases outside the gene matches. The CDR3 consists of 15 residues. CDR1 is SNHLY, CDR2 FYNNEI, per germline. The CDR3, as DNA: TGTGCCAGCACCAGGACTAGCGGGGGAGCCGGGTCCCAGTACTTC. Translated: CASTRTSGGAGSQYF.

The V call is TRBV27, the J call TRBJ1-2, with 9 bases matching TRBD1. The CDR3 spans 15 residues. Trimming at V came to 1 base and at J to 8 bases, leaving 8 bases not matched to a gene. Germline CDR1 reads MNHEY; CDR2 reads SMNVEV (reference sequence). The chain's CDR3 is CASSLLPQGAGGYTF. The CDR3 nucleotides are TGTGCCAGCAGTTTATTACCACAGGGGGCGGGCGGCTACACCTTC.

This clone was detected once. The rearrangement joins TRBV3-1 (or the pseudogene TRBV3-2) to TRBJ2-7; perhaps TRBD2 as D (7 bases). Trimming cost V 6 bases and J 1 base, with 19 bases left between them. The germline V gene encodes CDR1 LGHDT and CDR2 YNNKEL (reference sequence). This CDR3 region has 16 residues. The CDR3 loop is CASSPLGGGQSYEQYF. The CDR3 region has the DNA TGTGCCAGCAGTCCTCTGGGGGGGGGCCAGTCCTACGAGCAGTACTTC.

This chain uses TRBV21-1 with TRBJ1-2. TRBV21-1 is deemed a pseudogene. The CDR3 sequence is 12 residues long. CDR3 in DNA: TGTGCCAGCAGCCCCCGGGACTATGGCTACACCTTC. Encoded protein: CASSPRDYGYTF.

The V call is TRBV7-6, the J call TRBJ2-7, with TRBD1 as a possible D gene (6 bases). The CDR3 sequence is 15 residues long. Germline V gives CDR1 SGHVS, CDR2 FNYEAQ. Trimming cost V 4 bases and J 3 bases, with 16 bases left between them. In nucleotides, the CDR3 is TGTGCCAGCAGCTCGAGACAGGCCTCTCTCTACGAGCAGTACTTC. It yields the protein CASSSRQASLYEQYF.

The chain recombines TRBV7-8 with TRBJ2-1, with 9 bases fitting TRBD2. Germline V gives CDR1 SGHVS, CDR2 FQNEAQ. V trimming: 0 bases; J trimming: 8 bases; junction bases outside the gene matches: 11. The CDR3 contains 17 residues. CDR3: CASSLASAAGGPHEQFF. The CDR3 nucleotides are TGTGCCAGCAGCTTAGCGTCCGCCGCGGGGGGGCCGCATGAGCAGTTCTTC.

The sample holds a few counts of this clone. The J gene is TRBJ1-2, the V gene TRBV3-1 (or the pseudogene TRBV3-2), with 8 positions matching TRBD1. Germline CDR1 reads LGHDT; CDR2 reads YNNKEL (reference sequence). V shed 3 bases and J 5 bases; nucleotides not matched to a gene: 8. There are 15 residues in the CDR3. Here the CDR3 DNA reads TGTGCCAGCAGCCACCGGGACAGGCGTTTGTATGGCTACACCTTC. Translating it yields CASSHRDRRLYGYTF.

The chain joins TRBV28 to TRBJ1-1, with D possibly being TRBD1 (6 bases). Germline lookup yields CDR1 MDHEN and CDR2 SYDVKM. V dropped 2 bases and J dropped 4 bases, with 14 bases sitting between them. There are 15 residues in the CDR3. CDR3 in amino acids: CASSLMVQGGTEAFF. The CDR3 nucleotides read TGTGCCAGCAGTTTAATGGTACAGGGTGGCACTGAAGCTTTCTTT.

This clone has a single count. The chain joins TRBV4-1 to TRBJ1-2, with D possibly matching TRBD1 (6 bases). CDR1 is MGHRA and CDR2 is YSYEKL in the germline V gene. Trimming took 1 base from V and 1 from J, leaving 13 bases between them. The CDR3 loop spans 16 amino acids. The CDR3 is CASSQVGQSLNYGYTF. In DNA form, the CDR3 reads TGCGCCAGCAGCCAAGTCGGACAGAGTCTTAACTATGGCTACACCTTC.

The genes are TRBV5-8 and TRBJ1-1; 8 bases are a match to TRBD1. The CDR3 is made up of 18 amino acids. Trimming cost V 1 base and J 7 bases; bases outside gene matches: 18. Germline assignment: CDR1 SGHTS and CDR2 YDEGEE. DNA of the CDR3: TGTGCCAGCAGCTTGACGTTCACCTTTACAGGGGGATGGGGTGAAGCTTTCTTT. Translating gives CASSLTFTFTGGWGEAFF.

The genes are TRBV19 and TRBJ2-7; D remains ambiguous. Germline V gene data show CDR1 as LNHDA and CDR2 as SQIVND (reference sequence). The V end lost 4 bases, the J end lost 4 bases, and 5 bases lay between the germline ends. The CDR3 consists of 11 residues. DNA for the CDR3: TGTGCCAGTAGTAACACGTACGAGCAGTACTTC. This sequence encodes CASSNTYEQYF.

The J gene is TRBJ2-3, the V gene TRBV7-3; unclear D gene. V was shortened by 2 bases and J by 9 bases, with 9 bases between the two germline ends. Germline CDR1 SGHTA, CDR2 FQGTGA. This CDR3 spans 12 amino acids. CDR3 sequence: CASSLEAGTQYF. The CDR3 DNA is TGTGCCAGCAGCTTAGAAGCCGGGACGCAGTATTTT.

The chain is built from TRBV10-3 and TRBJ2-1; TRBD2 might be the D (6 bases). V lost 3 bases, J lost 5 bases, and 11 bases lay in between. The germline gives CDR1 ENHRY, CDR2 SYGVKD. The CDR3 has 14 residues. CDR3 nucleotides: TGTGCCATCAGTGAATTCGGACTAAACAATGAGCAGTTCTTC. Translating it yields CAISEFGLNNEQFF.

This chain links TRBV19 with TRBJ2-7; a weak D match, TRBD2 (6 bases). The CDR3 totals 15 residues. CDR1 and CDR2 (germline): LNHDA, SQIVND (reference sequence). Trimming shortened V by 1 base and J by 2 bases, and 12 bases separated the two germline ends. DNA of the CDR3: TGTGCCAGTAGTATAGGGGCGCGGGGAACCTACGAGCAGTACTTC. Amino acid sequence: CASSIGARGTYEQYF.

V usage is TRBV6-5 and J usage is TRBJ1-2; D call uncertain. Germline assignment: CDR1 MNHEY and CDR2 SVGAGI. V dropped 1 base and J dropped 4 bases, with 16 bases sitting between them. The CDR3 consists of 16 residues. The CDR3 DNA follows: TGTGCCAGCAGTTACTTTGGGAGAGCCAAAAGCTATGGCTACACCTTC. This codes for CASSYFGRAKSYGYTF.

The chain employs TRBV6-5 and TRBJ1-1; the D is unclear. With 8 bases removed from V and 1 base from J, the gap between germline ends came to 14 bases. The CDR3 is 14 amino acids. In germline, CDR1 is MNHEY, CDR2 SVGAGI. CDR3 bases: TGTGCCAGCCGCTCCCCAGGATCGAACACTGAAGCTTTCTTT. It is translated as CASRSPGSNTEAFF.

The chain carries TRBV28 and TRBJ1-1; no definite D call. The V and J ends lost 5 bases and 1 base respectively, with 8 bases between them. The germline CDR1 and CDR2 sequences are MDHEN and SYDVKM. This CDR3 has 13 amino acids. The CDR3 DNA reads as TGTGCCAGCAGTCCCCGACAGAACACTGAAGCTTTCTTT. This translates into CASSPRQNTEAFF. The whole variable domain, remainder taken from reference TRBV28 and TRBJ1-1, is DVKVTQSSRYLVKRTGEKVFLECVQDMDHENMFWYRQDPGLGLRLIYFSYDVKMKEKGDIPEGYSVSREKKERFSLILESASTNQTSMYLCASSPRQNTEAFFGQGTRLTVV.